These 15 T cell receptor beta chains originate from one sample sequenced in a study of T cells in localized non-small cell lung cancer. Profiled with immunoSEQ multiplex PCR; TCRdb holds only in-frame clones, not every one. The sample yields 31,000 or so clones, around three quarters seen once. Specimen: peripheral blood, collected before any cancer treatment. The receptors originated from a male donor aged 60 or over with stage III squamous cell lung carcinoma.

This clone was seen a few times. V gene TRBV14 combines with J gene TRBJ2-1; TRBD2 matches at 13 bases. The CDR3 runs 15 residues. The trim removed 7 bases at V and 8 bases at J, leaving 8 bases unmatched. CDR1 is SGHDN, CDR2 FVKESK, per germline. This chain's CDR3 is CASNPGTSGIYEQFF. The CDR3 coding sequence is TGTGCCAGCAACCCCGGGACTAGCGGGATCTATGAGCAGTTCTTC.

The chain combines TRBV7-9 with TRBJ1-2; D is unclear. Between the trimmed V and J ends, which lost 7 bases and 4 bases, there was a span of 13 bases. Germline values: CDR1 SEHNR, CDR2 FQNEAQ (reference sequence). The CDR3 contains 13 residues. The CDR3, as DNA: TGTGCCAGCAACAAGGACGGGTCCTATGGCTACACCTTC. Translated, it gives CASNKDGSYGYTF.

This chain links TRBV5-1 with TRBJ2-3; D unresolved. Looked up from germline, CDR1 is SGHRS and CDR2 is YFSETQ. This CDR3 comprises 14 residues. Trimming took off 5 bases at V and 6 bases at J, with 16 bases between the two ends. CDR3 loop: CASRMGVSSDTQYF. The CDR3 DNA is TGCGCCAGCAGAATGGGTGTAAGTAGCGATACGCAGTATTTT.

V and J are TRBV7-6 and TRBJ1-1; weak D call: TRBD1 (6 bases). V was clipped by 5 bases and J by 2 bases, with 18 bases between them. Per the germline V gene, CDR1 is SGHVS and CDR2 is FNYEAQ. The CDR3 loop spans 16 amino acids. The CDR3 is CASSPKRGHPNTEAFF. CDR3 DNA: TGTGCCAGCAGCCCTAAACGGGGGCACCCAAACACTGAAGCTTTCTTT.

This clone was counted a few times. The chain recombines TRBV9 with TRBJ2-1; D may be TRBD2 (6 bases). The CDR3 spans 15 residues. V dropped 3 bases and J dropped 5 bases, with 15 bases sitting between them. CDR1 and CDR2 from the germline V gene are SGDLS and YYNGEE. As DNA, the CDR3 is TGTGCCAGCAGCGAAAGCCCTGGGGGGAACAATGAGCAGTTCTTC. Protein: CASSESPGGNNEQFF.

This sequence joins TRBV27 and TRBJ1-5; unclear D gene. CDR3 length equals 14 residues. CDR1 MNHEY and CDR2 SMNVEV come from the germline V gene (reference sequence). Between the trimmed V and J ends, which lost 0 bases and 0 bases, there was a span of 3 bases. The CDR3 reads CASSLSLSNQPQHF. CDR3 nucleotides: TGTGCCAGCAGTTTATCTCTTAGCAATCAGCCCCAGCATTTT.

This clone occurred a few times. This chain joins TRBV18 and TRBJ1-2, with 7 bases fitting TRBD1. There are 14 residues in the CDR3. J lost 7 bases, V lost 1 base, and 6 bases had no gene match. Looked up from germline, CDR1 is KGHSH and CDR2 is LQKENI. The DNA of the CDR3 is TGTGCCAGCTCACCACAAACAGGGGTAGCTGGCTACACCTTC. Translating it yields CASSPQTGVAGYTF.

V and J are TRBV19 and TRBJ1-1; D is ambiguous. CDR1 is LNHDA and CDR2 is SQIVND in the germline V gene (reference sequence). The CDR3 is 14 residues long. V was pared by 5 bases and J by 6 bases, with 16 bases between. The CDR3, as DNA: TGTGCCAGTAGTTTCCGGGCCGAGAGCGCTGAAGCTTTCTTT. It translates to CASSFRAESAEAFF.

This clone showed up just a few times. The rearrangement uses TRBV27 and TRBJ2-1; possibly TRBD2 for D (7 bases). The CDR3 loop spans 16 amino acids. Germline CDR1 MNHEY, CDR2 SMNVEV (reference sequence). V shed 0 bases and J shed 2 bases, with 11 bases lying between them. CDR3 loop: CASSLSWGGAYNEQFF. For the CDR3, the DNA is TGTGCCAGCAGTTTATCTTGGGGGGGCGCCTACAATGAGCAGTTCTTC.

This rearrangement joins TRBV7-2 to TRBJ2-7; D unclear. V dropped 3 bases and J dropped 3 bases, with 6 bases sitting between them. This CDR3 region has 12 residues. The germline CDR1 and CDR2 sequences are SGHTA and FQGNSA. The CDR3 reads CASSFSLYEQYF. CDR3 nucleotides: TGTGCCAGCAGCTTTAGCCTCTACGAGCAGTACTTC.

The chain carries TRBV5-6 and TRBJ2-4, with D perhaps TRBD1 (8 bases). Germline lookup yields CDR1 SGHDT and CDR2 YYEEEE. The CDR3 loop spans 18 amino acids. The ends were cut back, 4 bases at V and 1 base at J, with 21 bases in the middle. The CDR3 nucleotides are TGTGCCAGCAGCCCCGGGACAGGCCGGGGGGCCGCCAAAAACATTCAGTACTTC. The encoded protein is CASSPGTGRGAAKNIQYF.

V and J are TRBV4-3 and TRBJ1-6; 8 bases line up with TRBD1. V shed 4 bases and J 10 bases; nucleotides not matched to a gene: 6. Germline assignment: CDR1 LGHNA and CDR2 YSLEER. The CDR3 runs 14 residues. CDR3 amino acids: CASSPGQGGSPLHF. In nucleotides, the CDR3 is TGCGCCAGCAGCCCAGGACAGGGAGGATCACCCCTCCACTTT.

This sequence joins TRBV7-2 and TRBJ2-2; TRBD2 might be the D (7 bases). CDR1 is SGHTA and CDR2 is FQGNSA in the germline V gene. V was cut by 3 bases and J by 2 bases, with 16 bases left in between. CDR3 size: 17 residues. The CDR3 sequence is CASSFTGGPYNTGELFF. CDR3 nucleotide sequence: TGTGCCAGCAGCTTCACGGGGGGCCCATATAACACCGGGGAGCTGTTTTTT.

This clone turned up a few times. The V and J genes are TRBV6-1 and TRBJ2-7; TRBD1 matches 7 bases. V lost 10 bases and J lost 3; bases outside the gene matches: 6. CDR1 and CDR2 (germline): MNHNS, SASEGT. The CDR3 is 12 residues long. CDR3 sequence reads: CAMSRDSYEQYF. The CDR3 DNA is TGTGCCATGTCCCGGGACAGCTACGAGCAGTACTTC.

The chain has TRBV18 and TRBJ1-5, with D tentatively TRBD1 (5 bases). V shed 0 bases and J shed 4 bases, with 13 bases lying between them. This CDR3 spans 16 amino acids. CDR1 is KGHSH and CDR2 is LQKENI in the germline V gene. The chain's CDR3 is CASSPPGGAINQPQHF. CDR3 in DNA: TGTGCCAGCTCACCACCGGGAGGGGCCATAAATCAGCCCCAGCATTTT.